This T cell receptor beta chain was documented in a study of T cell clonotyping in hematopoietic cell transplantation. As for the study in general: Pretransplant recipient samples were taken after cytoreduction.

Time point reported: recipient sample about 28 days before transplant, after cytoreduction. Measured with immunoSEQ multiplex PCR; TCRdb has only the in-frame clones, and not every one. The table records tens of thousands of clones, roughly 95% of them present only once. In the case of this clone: The antigen is undetermined.

Overall study results and limits: No sorting was done, leaving CD4 and CD8 contributions mixed. At the given depth, recipient repertoires were over 97% de novo clonotypes.

V was clipped by 4 bases and J by 4 bases; unmatched bases: 12. CDR3 length: 16 residues. Germline V gene sequence: CDR1 SEHNR, CDR2 FQNEAQ (reference sequence). The genes are TRBV7-9 and TRBJ1-2; TRBD1 matches 7 bases. Material: peripheral blood mononuclear cells, obtained before stem cell transplant. The sequence came from a man aged 35 to 55 with chronic myeloid leukemia. Some clones in this sample may be carry-over from other donors' samples. The CDR3 sequence: CASSSPRDSSSYGYTF. The DNA of the CDR3 is TGTGCCAGCAGCTCTCCAAGGGACAGTAGTTCCTATGGCTACACCTTC.